Each of the 18 T cell receptor beta chains below was sequenced from the same sample in a study of CXCR3-negative and CXCR3-positive naive CD8 T cells. Study outcomes and limitations: When CXCR3-positive naive cells were set against CXCR3-negative naive cells, the former had more hydrophobic TRB CDR3s.

UMI-labeled TRB cDNA libraries were prepared by 5' RACE. TCRdb processed the 5' RACE reads again and assigns one entry to each CDR3 protein, with no DNA. The sample spans under 150,000 distinct CDR3 sequences; the ten largest clones claim 0.4% to 0.5%. No cognate antigen is known for these TCRs. Sequences were obtained from naive CXCR3+ CD8+ T cells from blood. Stated subset: CD45RO-CCR7+CD27+CD95- naive CD8+ T cells expressing CXCR3 (TNR3+). The source is a human donor in good health. Some clones in this sample may be carry-over from other donors' samples.

The CDR3: CSAREFGSEQYF. V gene TRBV20-1 combines with J gene TRBJ2-7; TCRdb's D call, TRBD2, is unchecked because there is no DNA. This CDR3 has 12 amino acids. Germline V CDR1 and CDR2: DFQATT, SNEGSKA (reference sequence).

The chain's CDR3 is CSVTGATEAFF. V and J are TRBV29-1 and TRBJ1-1; absent DNA, TCRdb's TRBD1 call cannot be checked. The CDR3 covers 11 residues. Per the germline V gene, CDR1 is SQVTM and CDR2 is ANQGSEA.

The V gene is TRBV6-5, the J gene TRBJ1-5. The CDR3 length is 15 residues. Germline V gene sequence: CDR1 MNHEY, CDR2 SVGAGI. The CDR3 protein is CASSYFRGSNHPQHF.

J is TRBJ1-1 and V is TRBV15; TCRdb indicates TRBD1, and absent DNA this call remains unverified. Germline V gives CDR1 LNHNV, CDR2 YYDKDF (reference sequence). The CDR3 runs to 13 residues. CDR3: CATSPGPGLEAFF. The full variable domain, its missing parts supplied by reference TRBV15 and TRBJ1-1, is DAMVIQNPRYQVTQFGKPVTLSCSQTLNHNVMYWYQQKSSQAPKLLFHYYDKDFNNEADTPDNFQSRRPNTSFCFLDIRSPGLGDTAMYLCATSPGPGLEAFFGQGTRLTVV.

The chain couples TRBV28 to TRBJ2-7; TCRdb calls TRBD1, which cannot be checked without DNA. Germline V gives CDR1 MDHEN, CDR2 SYDVKM. The CDR3 is 14 residues long. The CDR3 sequence: CASSFIAGKGEQYF.

CDR3 residues: CASRNMNTEAFF. J is TRBJ1-1 and V is TRBV7-8. The germline V gene encodes CDR1 SGHVS and CDR2 FQNEAQ. The CDR3 consists of 12 residues.

The chain joins TRBV9 to TRBJ1-2; TCRdb lists TRBD1, though no DNA is available to test this call. The CDR3 is 17 amino acids. Germline CDR1 SGDLS, CDR2 YYNGEE. The CDR3 loop is CASAHRRQGTANYGYTF.

The chain joins TRBV29-1 to TRBJ2-3. This CDR3 region has 14 residues. CDR1 SQVTM and CDR2 ANQGSEA come from the germline V gene. The CDR3 region is CSGLAAKYTDTQYF.

The V call is TRBV5-1, the J call TRBJ2-7; TCRdb's D call, TRBD1, is unchecked because there is no DNA. The CDR3 runs 16 residues. Germline V lookup: CDR1 SGHRS, CDR2 YFSETQ. The CDR3 is CASSSGLGLASYEQYF.

This sequence joins TRBV29-1 and TRBJ2-2. This CDR3 has 14 residues. Per germline, CDR1 SQVTM and CDR2 ANQGSEA. Here the CDR3 reads CSVEESAWSGELFF.

The V gene is TRBV10-2, the J gene TRBJ2-7; TCRdb outputs TRBD1, but without DNA this stays unchecked. Looked up from germline, CDR1 is WSHSY and CDR2 is SAAADI. The CDR3 has 15 residues. The CDR3 protein is CASSLNRASSYEQYF.

This chain connects TRBV5-1 to TRBJ2-1; TCRdb returns TRBD2, unconfirmable since there is no DNA. The length of the CDR3 is 16 residues. Germline CDR1 SGHRS, CDR2 YFSETQ. CDR3 residues: CASSLGLRGAYNEQFF. The whole variable domain, filled in from reference TRBV5-1 and TRBJ2-1, reads KAGVTQTPRYLIKTRGQQVTLSCSPISGHRSVSWYQQTPGQGLQFLFEYFSETQRNKGNFPGRFSGRQFSNSRSEMNVSTLELGDSALYLCASSLGLRGAYNEQFFGPGTRLTVL.

The gene calls are TRBV4-2 and TRBJ2-3; there is no DNA to check the TCRdb D call of TRBD2. CDR1 and CDR2 from the germline V gene are LGHNA and YNFKEQ. This CDR3 is built from 16 residues. CDR3 residues: CASSQDPRGGTDTQYF.

This CDR3 reads CASSLVMNTEAFF. The chain employs TRBV5-1 and TRBJ1-1. The CDR3 is 13 amino acids. CDR1 SGHRS and CDR2 YFSETQ come from the germline V gene. Looking up the rest from reference TRBV5-1 and TRBJ1-1 gives the full variable domain: KAGVTQTPRYLIKTRGQQVTLSCSPISGHRSVSWYQQTPGQGLQFLFEYFSETQRNKGNFPGRFSGRQFSNSRSEMNVSTLELGDSALYLCASSLVMNTEAFFGQGTRLTVV.

This chain connects TRBV29-1 to TRBJ2-1. Germline CDR1 is SQVTM and CDR2 is ANQGSEA. CDR3 length equals 13 residues. CDR3 region: CSVEQEIYNEQFF.

This sequence joins TRBV20-1 and TRBJ2-7; TCRdb's assignment of TRBD1 cannot be checked, as there is no DNA. Germline CDR1 reads DFQATT; CDR2 reads SNEGSKA (reference sequence). CDR3 length: 16 residues. The CDR3 protein is CSARPLGTGTSYEQYF.

CDR3 region: CASSEAGVSTDTQYF. The chain is built from TRBV10-2 and TRBJ2-3. The germline gives CDR1 WSHSY, CDR2 SAAADI. The CDR3 is made up of 15 amino acids.

The CDR3: CASSLGLQGGEETQYF. The V gene is TRBV11-3, the J gene TRBJ2-5; the D gene TCRdb calls, TRBD2, cannot be checked with no DNA. Germline CDR1 SGHNT, CDR2 YENEEA. The CDR3 spans 16 residues. Filled out from reference TRBV11-3 and TRBJ2-5, the complete variable domain reads EAGVVQSPRYKIIEKKQPVAFWCNPISGHNTLYWYLQNLGQGPELLIRYENEEAVDDSQLPKDRFSAERLKGVDSTLKIQPAELGDSAVYLCASSLGLQGGEETQYFGPGTRLLVL.